By sample share, the clone carrying this T cell receptor beta chain is medium-sized (0.01 to 0.1%). Antigen specificity is unknown. TCRdb reprocessed the reads via MiXCR and lists one record per CDR3 protein. Among approximately 30,000 distinct CDR3 sequences listed, around 19% were seen once. CDR1 SGHTA and CDR2 FQGNSA come from the germline V gene. The CDR3 has 17 residues. V was pared by 1 base and J by 0 bases, with 3 bases of the junction left unmatched. The record originates from a study of T cell repertoires in cytomegalovirus infection. Study summary: Newly reported HLA-C-restricted and thoroughly characterized HLA-B-restricted CMV epitopes were employed. The public TCR beta signatures pointed to both CMV infection and matching HLA type. Whole-study findings and limits: The cumulative frequency of public TCR beta families identified carriers of CMV plus the relevant HLA. HLA-C-restricted TCR beta clonotypes specific for CMV led the ex vivo response.

The TCR comes from a human donor in good health (CMV status not recorded). Some clones in this sample may be carry-over from other donors' samples. The sequencing here drew on CD8+ T cells from cultured PBMCs, taken from culture after CMV antigen stimulation. This chain uses TRBV7-2 with TRBJ1-6; 7 bases fit TRBD1. The CDR3 is CASSLGGGRSYNSPLHF. The CDR3 DNA sequence: TGTGCCAGCAGCTTAGGAGGGGGCCGCTCCTATAATTCACCCCTCCACTTT. Full variable domain (remainder filled in from reference TRBV7-2 and TRBJ1-6): GAGVSQSPSNKVTEKGKDVELRCDPISGHTALYWYRQSLGQGLEFLIYFQGNSAPDKSGLPSDRFSAERTGGSVSTLTIQRTQQEDSAVYLCASSLGGGRSYNSPLHFGNGTRLTVT.